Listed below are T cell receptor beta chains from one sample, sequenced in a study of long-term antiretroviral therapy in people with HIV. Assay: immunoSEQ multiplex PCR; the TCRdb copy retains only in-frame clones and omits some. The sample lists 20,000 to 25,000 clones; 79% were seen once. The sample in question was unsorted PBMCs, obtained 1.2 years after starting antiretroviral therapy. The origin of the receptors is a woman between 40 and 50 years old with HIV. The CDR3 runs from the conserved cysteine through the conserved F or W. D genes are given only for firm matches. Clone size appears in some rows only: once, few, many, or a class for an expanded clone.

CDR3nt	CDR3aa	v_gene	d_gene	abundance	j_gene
TGTGCCAGCAGCTCCAACCCCGACAGTTACAATGAGCAGTTCTTC	CASSSNPDSYNEQFF	TRBV5-5	NA	NA	TRBJ2-1
TGTGCCAGTAGTACAGACAACTATGGCTACACCTTC	CASSTDNYGYTF	TRBV19	NA	NA	TRBJ1-2
TGTGCCAGCTCACCACCGGCAGGGGCGGGCGGCTACACCTTC	CASSPPAGAGGYTF	TRBV18	NA	NA	TRBJ1-2
TGTGCCAGCAGTTACTCGATCCGGACAGGCGAAGCTTTCTTT	CASSYSIRTGEAFF	TRBV6-5	TRBD1	NA	TRBJ1-1
TGTGCCAGCAGCTTCCTTCTTGGGCCTTTCGGGTTCGATGAGCAGTTCTTC	CASSFLLGPFGFDEQFF	TRBV5-4	NA	NA	TRBJ2-1
TGTGCCAGCAGCTTAGTTGGAACAGCTAACTATGGCTACACCTTC	CASSLVGTANYGYTF	TRBV7-9	NA	few	TRBJ1-2
TGTGCCAGCAGCCGTGAGATGAACACTGAAGCTTTCTTT	CASSREMNTEAFF	TRBV7-2	NA	NA	TRBJ1-1
TGTGCCAGCCCGTCACTAGCGGGAGAATACAATGAGCAGTTCTTC	CASPSLAGEYNEQFF	TRBV2	TRBD2	once	TRBJ2-1
TGTGCCAGCAGTGGGGAGAAGGTCGCTGGAAACACCATATATTTT	CASSGEKVAGNTIYF	TRBV6-1	NA	NA	TRBJ1-3
TGTGCCAGCAGTACCGTGCAGCCCCAGCATTTT	CASSTVQPQHF	TRBV28	NA	NA	TRBJ1-5
TGTGCCAGCAGCTTTTCCGGGGCCCCCCGGGAGCAGTACTTC	CASSFSGAPREQYF	TRBV5-4	NA	NA	TRBJ2-7
TGTGCCAGCAGCTTGGGGGGCTACGAGCAGTACTTC	CASSLGGYEQYF	TRBV5-6	NA	NA	TRBJ2-7
TGTGCCAGCAGTCACAGGGGGGGCTCCATGGATACGCAGTATTTT	CASSHRGGSMDTQYF	TRBV6-5	NA	NA	TRBJ2-3
TGTGCCATCAAAGGCCCAGATACGCAGTATTTT	CAIKGPDTQYF	TRBV10-3	NA	NA	TRBJ2-3
TGCAGCGTTCATTCATTTGGGGCCCTGGGTGGCTACACCTTC	CSVHSFGALGGYTF	TRBV29-1	NA	few	TRBJ1-2
TGTGCCAGTAGTATATTGGGCGGAAATGAGCAGTTCTTC	CASSILGGNEQFF	TRBV19	NA	NA	TRBJ2-1
TGTGCCAGTAGTATAGCGGACACCCGGCGGTATGGCTACACCTTC	CASSIADTRRYGYTF	TRBV19	NA	NA	TRBJ1-2
TGTGCCAGCAGCTTGTTGGTAGGCTACGAGCAGTACTTC	CASSLLVGYEQYF	TRBV5-6	NA	NA	TRBJ2-7
TGTGCCAGTAGCTCGACAGGGGGCGAAGAGACCCAGTACTTC	CASSSTGGEETQYF	TRBV19	TRBD1	NA	TRBJ2-5
TGTGCCTGGGAGACAGGAAACATCGCAACTAATGAAAAACTGTTTTTT	CAWETGNIATNEKLFF	TRBV30	NA	NA	TRBJ1-4
TGCGCCAGCAGCCATGCCTGGACCGGGGCGGGAGAGACCCAGTACTTC	CASSHAWTGAGETQYF	TRBV4-3	NA	NA	TRBJ2-5
TGTGCCAGCAGCCGCCAACTAGGTCACGAAGAGACCCAGTACTTC	CASSRQLGHEETQYF	TRBV28	NA	NA	TRBJ2-5
TGTGCCAGCAGCGCCCTAATTATCGATACGCAGTATTTT	CASSALIIDTQYF	TRBV7-9	NA	few	TRBJ2-3
TGCGCCAGCAGCCCCGGACTAGCGGGGTCAAATTACAATGAGCAGTTCTTC	CASSPGLAGSNYNEQFF	TRBV5-1	TRBD2	NA	TRBJ2-1
TGTGCCAGTAGTATCCTCGGGGATACGCAGTATTTT	CASSILGDTQYF	TRBV19	NA	few	TRBJ2-3
TGTGCCTGGAGTGTGGTGGGGCCGAAGCAGTTCTTC	CAWSVVGPKQFF	TRBV30	NA	NA	TRBJ2-1
TGCGCCAGCAGCGCCAGCGGAGAGTCCAATGAGCAGTTCTTC	CASSASGESNEQFF	TRBV5-1	NA	NA	TRBJ2-1
TGTGCCAGCAGTGAAGACAGGGGAAACACCATATATTTT	CASSEDRGNTIYF	TRBV6-1	NA	once	TRBJ1-3
TGTGCCAGCAGCAACCCCTGGGGCGGGGTGGATAATGAGCAGTTCTTC	CASSNPWGGVDNEQFF	TRBV7-9	NA	NA	TRBJ2-1
TGCGCCAGCAGCTTGGACGGACAGCTGAACACTGAAGCTTTCTTT	CASSLDGQLNTEAFF	TRBV5-1	NA	NA	TRBJ1-1
TGTGCCAGCAGCGAGATCTTGGGCTCCTACGAGCAGTACTTC	CASSEILGSYEQYF	TRBV6-5	NA	NA	TRBJ2-7
TGCGCCAGCAGCTACGGGACACCTCCAACTAATGAAAAACTGTTTTTT	CASSYGTPPTNEKLFF	TRBV4-1	NA	few	TRBJ1-4
TGTGCCATCAGAGAGGGACAGGGAGGGACCTACGAGCAGTACTTC	CAIREGQGGTYEQYF	TRBV10-3	TRBD1	NA	TRBJ2-7
TGTGCCAGCGGGACAAACACTGAAGCTTTCTTT	CASGTNTEAFF	TRBV7-9	NA	few	TRBJ1-1
TGTGCCAGCCATAACAGGCACAGGGGGCTCACTGAAGCTTTCTTT	CASHNRHRGLTEAFF	TRBV6-1	TRBD1	NA	TRBJ1-1
TGCAGCGTTGAAGAGGCCGGCAGGGATTACTATGGCTACACCTTC	CSVEEAGRDYYGYTF	TRBV29-1	NA	NA	TRBJ1-2
TGTGCCAGCAGCGTAGGATCGATAATGAACACTGAAGCTTTCTTT	CASSVGSIMNTEAFF	TRBV9	NA	few	TRBJ1-1
TGTGCCAGCAGTTTAGCAGGGGGCGACGGCTACACCTTC	CASSLAGGDGYTF	TRBV6-5	TRBD1	NA	TRBJ1-2
TGTGCCAGCAGCAAAGTAAGCAGGCATCCTAATTCACCCCTCCACTTT	CASSKVSRHPNSPLHF	TRBV21-1	NA	NA	TRBJ1-6
TGTGCCAGCAGTTTGACCGGATACAATGAGCAGTTCTTC	CASSLTGYNEQFF	TRBV27	NA	NA	TRBJ2-1
TGCAGCGTTTTAATTAGCTTATCGGGTGGCTACACCTTC	CSVLISLSGGYTF	TRBV29-1	NA	NA	TRBJ1-2
TGCGCCAGCAGTGATTACGTTGGCATTTACGAGCAGTACTTC	CASSDYVGIYEQYF	TRBV10-2	NA	NA	TRBJ2-7
TGCGCCAGCAGCCAAGATCTCGTCATCCTGACTTCACCCCTCCACTTT	CASSQDLVILTSPLHF	TRBV4-3	NA	NA	TRBJ1-6
TGCGCCAGCAGCCCTTCCGGGACAGGGTGGGGTGAAAAACTGTTTTTT	CASSPSGTGWGEKLFF	TRBV4-1	TRBD1	NA	TRBJ1-4
TGTGCCAGCAGCTTGTCCCCCACCGGGAATGAGCAGTTCTTC	CASSLSPTGNEQFF	TRBV5-5	NA	NA	TRBJ2-1
TGTGCCAGCAGCTTAATCACGACGAACACCGGGGAGCTGTTTTTT	CASSLITTNTGELFF	TRBV11-2	NA	NA	TRBJ2-2
TGTGCCAGCAGCGTAGGTAATAGCGGGGGTCTCTACAATGAGCAGTTCTTC	CASSVGNSGGLYNEQFF	TRBV9	TRBD2	NA	TRBJ2-1
TGTGCCAGCAGCCCCCAAGGGGGGTACACTGAAGCTTTCTTT	CASSPQGGYTEAFF	TRBV9	NA	NA	TRBJ1-1
TGTGCCAGCAGCTTCACCCTAACTAGCACAGATACGCAGTATTTT	CASSFTLTSTDTQYF	TRBV5-5	NA	NA	TRBJ2-3
TGTGCCAGCAGATACGGTTCTGGGGAGACCCAGTACTTC	CASRYGSGETQYF	TRBV27	NA	NA	TRBJ2-5
TGTGCCACCAGCAGATCCGTGGGGGCTGAAAAACTGTTTTTT	CATSRSVGAEKLFF	TRBV15	NA	NA	TRBJ1-4
TGTGCCAGCAGGCCCTTGGGTAGGGGCACAGATACGCAGTATTTT	CASRPLGRGTDTQYF	TRBV11-2	NA	once	TRBJ2-3
TGTGCCAGCTCACCACGAGAGTTTGACTATGGCTACACCTTC	CASSPREFDYGYTF	TRBV18	NA	NA	TRBJ1-2